The rows below give T cell receptor beta chains drawn from one sample of a study of graft-versus-host responses after intestinal transplantation. Repertoires were generated with immunoSEQ multiplex PCR, while TCRdb's copy carries only in-frame clones and drops some. The table includes fewer than 60,000 clones, around 85% detected once. No antigen has been identified for these receptors. The sample in question was unstimulated CD4+ T cells sorted from spleen or lymph node cells, obtained before transplant. The receptors originated from a human donor who was the organ donor for an intestinal transplant. Both conserved end residues are part of each CDR3. The order of the fields is D gene, clone size, V gene, CDR3 length, J gene, CDR3 DNA, CDR3 protein. D genes are given only for firm matches. A clone size is listed for some rows: how often the clone was seen (once, few, many), or a class if it is expanded.

d_gene: -; abundance: -; v_gene: TRBV27; len: 14; j_gene: TRBJ2-1; CDR3nt: TGTGCCAGCAGTTTAGTATCTAGGTACAATGAGCAGTTCTTC; CDR3aa: CASSLVSRYNEQFF
d_gene: -; abundance: -; v_gene: TRBV27; len: 15; j_gene: TRBJ1-1; CDR3nt: TGTGCCAGCAGTTTGTACCAGGGCTGGAACACTGAAGCTTTCTTT; CDR3aa: CASSLYQGWNTEAFF
d_gene: -; abundance: -; v_gene: TRBV25-1; len: 13; j_gene: TRBJ2-5; CDR3nt: TGTGCCAGCAGCGGAAGGAGGCAAGAGACCCAGTACTTC; CDR3aa: CASSGRRQETQYF
d_gene: TRBD2; abundance: -; v_gene: TRBV19; len: 14; j_gene: TRBJ2-3; CDR3nt: TGTGCCAGTAGTACTAGCGGGGGGGCAGATACGCAGTATTTT; CDR3aa: CASSTSGGADTQYF
d_gene: -; abundance: -; v_gene: TRBV10-2; len: 17; j_gene: TRBJ1-1; CDR3nt: TGCGCCAGCAGTGAGTTCGTGACTTGGGTCTCTAACACTGAAGCTTTCTTT; CDR3aa: CASSEFVTWVSNTEAFF
d_gene: -; abundance: -; v_gene: TRBV30; len: 15; j_gene: TRBJ1-2; CDR3nt: TGTGCCTGGGGTGGAGGGGCAGGACTACTATGGAGCTACACCTTC; CDR3aa: CAWGGGAGLLWSYTF
d_gene: TRBD1; abundance: -; v_gene: TRBV19; len: 14; j_gene: TRBJ1-5; CDR3nt: TGTGCCAGTAGTGATGACAGGGGGAATCAGCCCCAGCATTTT; CDR3aa: CASSDDRGNQPQHF
d_gene: -; abundance: -; v_gene: TRBV5-4; len: 15; j_gene: TRBJ1-1; CDR3nt: TGTGCCAGCAGCTTACCGGGACGGTTGAACACTGAAGCTTTCTTT; CDR3aa: CASSLPGRLNTEAFF
d_gene: -; abundance: -; v_gene: TRBV29-1; len: 10; j_gene: TRBJ1-2; CDR3nt: TGCAGCGGTAAGGGAGATGGCTACACCTTC; CDR3aa: CSGKGDGYTF
d_gene: -; abundance: -; v_gene: TRBV7-2; len: 15; j_gene: TRBJ1-2; CDR3nt: TGTGCCAGCAGCTTAGAGGGGCACGGGGAAAGTGGCTACACCTTC; CDR3aa: CASSLEGHGESGYTF
d_gene: TRBD1; abundance: once; v_gene: TRBV15; len: 15; j_gene: TRBJ1-4; CDR3nt: TGTGCCACCCCCCCTAGAGGGACAGGGGGCGAAAAACTGTTTTTT; CDR3aa: CATPPRGTGGEKLFF
d_gene: TRBD1; abundance: -; v_gene: TRBV2; len: 17; j_gene: TRBJ1-1; CDR3nt: TGTGCCAGACGATGGTTTACAGGGGGTGGCCAGGACACTGAAGCTTTCTTT; CDR3aa: CARRWFTGGGQDTEAFF
d_gene: -; abundance: -; v_gene: TRBV5-8; len: 16; j_gene: TRBJ2-7; CDR3nt: TGTGCCAGCAGCTTGTTGTCGGACAGGGCAGCGGGAGAGCAGTACTTC; CDR3aa: CASSLLSDRAAGEQYF
d_gene: TRBD2; abundance: -; v_gene: TRBV19; len: 17; j_gene: TRBJ2-1; CDR3nt: TGTGCCAGTAGTATCTTCCTCGGGAGGGCCTCCTACAATGAGCAGTTCTTC; CDR3aa: CASSIFLGRASYNEQFF
d_gene: TRBD1; abundance: -; v_gene: TRBV5-6; len: 14; j_gene: TRBJ1-3; CDR3nt: TGTGCCAGCAGCTTGACGGGACAGGGATACACCATATATTTT; CDR3aa: CASSLTGQGYTIYF
d_gene: -; abundance: -; v_gene: TRBV18; len: 16; j_gene: TRBJ1-1; CDR3nt: TGTGCCAGCTCACCAATCGCCCAGGTTTCGAACACTGAAGCTTTCTTT; CDR3aa: CASSPIAQVSNTEAFF
d_gene: -; abundance: -; v_gene: TRBV5-1; len: 13; j_gene: TRBJ2-3; CDR3nt: TGCGCCAGCAGCTTGGGAACCACAGATACGCAGTATTTT; CDR3aa: CASSLGTTDTQYF
d_gene: -; abundance: -; v_gene: TRBV20-1; len: 11; j_gene: TRBJ1-3; CDR3nt: TGCAGTGCTAGACAGGGAAACACCATATATTTT; CDR3aa: CSARQGNTIYF
d_gene: TRBD2; abundance: -; v_gene: TRBV11-3; len: 19; j_gene: TRBJ2-3; CDR3nt: TGTGCCAGCAGCTTCTTCCGACTAGCGGGGGGAACAAACACAGATACGCAGTATTTT; CDR3aa: CASSFFRLAGGTNTDTQYF
d_gene: -; abundance: -; v_gene: TRBV9; len: 13; j_gene: TRBJ2-7; CDR3nt: TGTGCCAGCAGCGTAGGGGGAACCTACGAGCAGTACTTC; CDR3aa: CASSVGGTYEQYF
d_gene: TRBD1; abundance: -; v_gene: TRBV6-5; len: 15; j_gene: TRBJ2-3; CDR3nt: TGTGCCAGCAGCTCGGACAGGGGGCACACAGATACGCAGTATTTT; CDR3aa: CASSSDRGHTDTQYF
d_gene: TRBD2; abundance: once; v_gene: TRBV12-5; len: 16; j_gene: TRBJ2-5; CDR3nt: TGTGCTAGTGGTTTTTGGGTACTAGCGGGGACAGAGACCCAGTACTTC; CDR3aa: CASGFWVLAGTETQYF